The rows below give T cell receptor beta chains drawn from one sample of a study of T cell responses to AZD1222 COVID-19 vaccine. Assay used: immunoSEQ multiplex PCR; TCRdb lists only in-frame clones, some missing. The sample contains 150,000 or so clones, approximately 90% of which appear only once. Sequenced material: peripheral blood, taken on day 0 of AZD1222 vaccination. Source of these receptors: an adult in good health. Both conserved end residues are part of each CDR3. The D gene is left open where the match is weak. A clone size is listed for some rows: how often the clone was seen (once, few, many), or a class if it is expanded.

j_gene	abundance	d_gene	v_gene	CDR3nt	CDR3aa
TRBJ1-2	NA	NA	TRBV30	TGTGCCTGGACCCTGGGGGCTCTACACGACTATGGCTACACCTTC	CAWTLGALHDYGYTF
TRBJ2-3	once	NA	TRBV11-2	TGTGCCAGCAGCGAGCAGGGCGGGAAGGCAGATACGCAGTATTTT	CASSEQGGKADTQYF
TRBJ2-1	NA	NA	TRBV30	TGTGCCTGGAGTATGGGGGACAATGAGCAGTTCTTC	CAWSMGDNEQFF
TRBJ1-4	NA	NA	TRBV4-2	TGTGCCAGCAGCCAGATTGGGACGGGGGGAAAACTGTTTTTT	CASSQIGTGGKLFF
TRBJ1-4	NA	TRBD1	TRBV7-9	TGTGCCAGCAGCTTAATCGGGACAGACTATGAAAAACTGTTTTTT	CASSLIGTDYEKLFF
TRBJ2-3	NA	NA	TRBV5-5	TGTGCCAGCAGCTTGGGCGGCGAAAGCACAGATACGCAGTATTTT	CASSLGGESTDTQYF
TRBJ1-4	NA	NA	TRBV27	TGTGCCAGCAGTTCCCATGCAACTAATGAAAAACTGTTTTTT	CASSSHATNEKLFF
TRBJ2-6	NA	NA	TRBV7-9	TGTGCCAGCAGCTTAGTAAGGGCTGGGGCCAACGTCCTGACTTTC	CASSLVRAGANVLTF
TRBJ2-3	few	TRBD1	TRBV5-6	TGTGCCAGCAGCTTGGGAAGACAGGGTGGCACAGATACGCAGTATTTT	CASSLGRQGGTDTQYF
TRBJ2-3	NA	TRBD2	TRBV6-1	TGTGCCAGCAGTGAGACTAGCGGGAGGTCAGATACGCAGTATTTT	CASSETSGRSDTQYF
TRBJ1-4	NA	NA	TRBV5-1	TGCGCCAGCAGCTTGGCGAGGACCTCTAATGAAAAACTGTTTTTT	CASSLARTSNEKLFF
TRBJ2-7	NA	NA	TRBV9	TGTGCCAGCAGCATAGGACTACAAGACTACGAGCAGTACTTC	CASSIGLQDYEQYF
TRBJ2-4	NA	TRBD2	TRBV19	TGTGCCAGTAGACCGGGACTAGCGGGAGAGAGTGCCAAAAACATTCAGTACTTC	CASRPGLAGESAKNIQYF
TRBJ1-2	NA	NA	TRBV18	TGTGCCAGCTCACCAGGGGCAGGGAGTGACTATGGCTACACCTTC	CASSPGAGSDYGYTF
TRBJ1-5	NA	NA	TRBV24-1	TGTGCCACCAGTGACCGCCGGGCCGGGAAAAGCAATCAGCCCCAGCATTTT	CATSDRRAGKSNQPQHF
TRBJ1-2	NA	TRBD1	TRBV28	TGTGCCAGCAGTTCAATCCAGACAGGGGGTAATAGGTATGGCTACACCTTC	CASSSIQTGGNRYGYTF
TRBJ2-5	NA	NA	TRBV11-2	TGTGCCAGCAGCATCCACAGGGGGGGTTACGAGACCCAGTACTTC	CASSIHRGGYETQYF
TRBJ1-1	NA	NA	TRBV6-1	TGTGCCAGCAGTGAAGTTATTGAAGCTTTCTTT	CASSEVIEAFF
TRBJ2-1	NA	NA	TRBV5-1	TGCGCCAGCGGTAAGACTAGTTGGGCCAATGAGCAGTTCTTC	CASGKTSWANEQFF
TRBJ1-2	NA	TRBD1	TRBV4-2	TGTGCCAGCAGCCAAGATCTGGACAGGGCGGACTATGGCTACACCTTC	CASSQDLDRADYGYTF
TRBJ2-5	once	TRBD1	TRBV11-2	TGTGCCAGCAGCAGCCGGGACAGTGGAGAGACCCAGTACTTC	CASSSRDSGETQYF
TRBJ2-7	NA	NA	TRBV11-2	TGTGCCAGCAGCCCCGCCCCCCACGAGCAGTACTTC	CASSPAPHEQYF
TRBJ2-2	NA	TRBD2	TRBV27	TGTGCCAGCAGTTTATGGCTAGCGGGCCCCACCGGGGAGCTGTTTTTT	CASSLWLAGPTGELFF
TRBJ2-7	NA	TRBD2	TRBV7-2	TGTGCCAGCAGCCACGGGACTAGCGGGGGGCGAGCCTACGAGCAGTACTTC	CASSHGTSGGRAYEQYF
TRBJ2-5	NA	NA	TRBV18	TGTGCCAGCTCAGGGGAGTTCCAAGAGACCCAGTACTTC	CASSGEFQETQYF
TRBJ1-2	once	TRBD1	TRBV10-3	TGTGCCGCCGAAGGTTCGGGACAGGGCCCTTCTAACTATGGCTACACCTTC	CAAEGSGQGPSNYGYTF
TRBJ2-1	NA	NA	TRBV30	TGTGCCTGGAAGCCGTCTGGGTCCTACAATGAGCAGTTCTTC	CAWKPSGSYNEQFF
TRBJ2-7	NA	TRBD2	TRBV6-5	TGTGCCAGCAGAGCCGGGACTAGTGAGTACTTC	CASRAGTSEYF
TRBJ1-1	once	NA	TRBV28	TGTGCCAGCAGTTTACCCAGGGATAGCACTGAAGCTTTCTTT	CASSLPRDSTEAFF
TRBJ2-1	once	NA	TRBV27	TGTGCCAGCAGTTTGTCAGGGGACGGCTCCTACAATGAGCAGTTCTTC	CASSLSGDGSYNEQFF
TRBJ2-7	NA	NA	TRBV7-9	TGTGCCAGCAGCTTATCCCGTGGCGGGGCATTCACCTACGAGCAGTACTTC	CASSLSRGGAFTYEQYF
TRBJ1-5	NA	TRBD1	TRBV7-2	TGTGCCAGCAGCCAGGACAGGGGGAAGTCGGGTCAGCCCCAGCATTTT	CASSQDRGKSGQPQHF
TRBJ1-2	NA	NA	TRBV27	TGTGCCACAGGGGCAGGATATGGCTACACCTTC	CATGAGYGYTF
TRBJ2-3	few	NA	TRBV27	TGTGCCAGCAGTTTAGGGGGTAGTGCAGATACGCAGTATTTT	CASSLGGSADTQYF
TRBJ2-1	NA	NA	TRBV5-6	TGTGCCAGCAGCTTGGGAGGGAGCAGGGCCCTCAATGAGCAGTTCTTC	CASSLGGSRALNEQFF
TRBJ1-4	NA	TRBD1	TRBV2	TGTGCCAGCAGCGATGCCGGGACAGGGGCTAATGAAAAACTGTTTTTT	CASSDAGTGANEKLFF
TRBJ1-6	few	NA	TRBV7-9	TGTGCCAGCAGCTTGAGCTCGCTCAATTCACCCCTCCACTTT	CASSLSSLNSPLHF
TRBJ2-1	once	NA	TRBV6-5	TGTGCCAGCAGTTACTTCAGACATGGGGGGTCAAATGAGCAGTTCTTC	CASSYFRHGGSNEQFF
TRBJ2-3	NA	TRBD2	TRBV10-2	TGCGCCACCCAACTAGCGGGAGGAGATACGCAGTATTTT	CATQLAGGDTQYF
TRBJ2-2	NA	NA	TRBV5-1	TGCGCCAGCAGCCTCCACGAGGGCGCGAACACCGGGGAGCTGTTTTTT	CASSLHEGANTGELFF
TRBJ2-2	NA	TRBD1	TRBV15	TGTGCCACCAGCTCAAGTACCCTGGGACAGCGAAACACCGGGGAGCTGTTTTTT	CATSSSTLGQRNTGELFF
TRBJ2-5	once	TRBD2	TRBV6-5	TGTGCCAGCAGCCGTAGCGGAGCGGGGCAAGAGACCCAGTACTTC	CASSRSGAGQETQYF
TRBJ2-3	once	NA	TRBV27	TGTGCCAGCAGTCCTTTTGGAACAGGGTGGTCACAAGATACGCAGTATTTT	CASSPFGTGWSQDTQYF
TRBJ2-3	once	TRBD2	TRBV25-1	TGTGCCAGCAGTGAATTTCATCTAGCGGGACGAGATACGCAGTATTTT	CASSEFHLAGRDTQYF
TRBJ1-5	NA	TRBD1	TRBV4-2	TGTGCCAGCAGCCAAGGGACAGGCGGGGGGCAGCCCCAGCATTTT	CASSQGTGGGQPQHF
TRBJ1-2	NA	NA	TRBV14	TGTGCCAGCAGCCCTGGGGGGGGTGGCTATGGCTACACCTTC	CASSPGGGGYGYTF
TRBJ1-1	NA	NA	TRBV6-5	TGTGCCAGCAGTCTAATCAAAAACGGTGAAGCTTTCTTT	CASSLIKNGEAFF
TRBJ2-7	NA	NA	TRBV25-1	TGTGCCAGCCGCTGGGAAGGCGAGCAGTACTTC	CASRWEGEQYF
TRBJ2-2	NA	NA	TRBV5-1	TGCGCCAGCAGCCTACCCCAGAGCGGCGGAAACACCGGGGAGCTGTTTTTT	CASSLPQSGGNTGELFF
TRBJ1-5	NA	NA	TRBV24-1	TGTGCCACCAGGCCAGGGACGCCGAAAAGGGGCAATCAGCCCCAGCATTTT	CATRPGTPKRGNQPQHF
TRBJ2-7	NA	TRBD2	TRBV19	TGTGCCAGCAGGCTACCGACTGCGGCTAGCGGGAGGAACGAGCAGTACTTC	CASRLPTAASGRNEQYF
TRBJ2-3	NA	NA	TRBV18	TGTGCCAGCTCACCGAAGGCAGTGCACGCGCTCACAGATACGCAGTATTTT	CASSPKAVHALTDTQYF
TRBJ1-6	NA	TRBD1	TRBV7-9	TGTGCCAGCAGCTTAGGAGACAGGGGGAATTCACCCCTCCACTTT	CASSLGDRGNSPLHF
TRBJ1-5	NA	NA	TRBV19	TGTGCCAGTAGTTACGGCGGATATAGCAATCAGCCCCAGCATTTT	CASSYGGYSNQPQHF
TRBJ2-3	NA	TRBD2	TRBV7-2	TGTGCCAGCAGCTTAGACGGGAGGGCCGAGGATACGCAGTATTTT	CASSLDGRAEDTQYF
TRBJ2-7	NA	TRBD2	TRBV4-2	TGTGCCAGCAGCCAAGGCCCTAGCGGGACCCACGAGCAGTACTTC	CASSQGPSGTHEQYF
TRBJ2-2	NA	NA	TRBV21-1	TGTGCCAGCAGCAAAGGCTCCGGGACAGGGAAATCCGGGGAGCTGTTTTTT	CASSKGSGTGKSGELFF